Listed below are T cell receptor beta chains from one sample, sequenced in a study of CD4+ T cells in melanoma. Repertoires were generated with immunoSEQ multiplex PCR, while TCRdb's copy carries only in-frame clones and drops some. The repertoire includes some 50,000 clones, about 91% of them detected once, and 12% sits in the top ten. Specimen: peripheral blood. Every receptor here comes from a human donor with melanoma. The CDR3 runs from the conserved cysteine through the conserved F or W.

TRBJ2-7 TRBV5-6 CASSPYEQYF
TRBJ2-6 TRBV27 CASSSGQGSGANVLTF
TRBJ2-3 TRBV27 CASSLGRTRSTDTQYF
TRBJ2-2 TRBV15 CATSRGRRTGVSGELFF
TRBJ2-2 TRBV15 CATSRDLGETGELFF
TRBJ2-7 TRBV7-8 CASSLADRLIAGEQYF
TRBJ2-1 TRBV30 CAWSVLGQYNEQFF
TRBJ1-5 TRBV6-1 CASSEEQDSNQPQHF
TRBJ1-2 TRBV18 CASSPQAAGNPYTF
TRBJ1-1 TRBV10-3 CAIRIQGEDTEAFF
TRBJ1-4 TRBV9 CASSVGGGRATNEKLFF
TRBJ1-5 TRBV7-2 CASSLGTGVGQPQHF
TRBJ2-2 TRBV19 CASTGGGTNTGELFF
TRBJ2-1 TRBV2 CASSVDRNPPSEQFF
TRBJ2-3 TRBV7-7 CASSGASTDTQYF
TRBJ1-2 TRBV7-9 CASSLAGSRSDYGYTF
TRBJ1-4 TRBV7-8 CASSRDSNEKLFF
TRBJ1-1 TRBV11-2 CASSLGGAGVTEAFF
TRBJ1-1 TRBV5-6 CASSLLGRGTEAFF
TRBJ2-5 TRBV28 CASSPSPVDLLVGEETQYF